A single sample gave rise to the 24 T cell receptor beta chains below, sequenced in a study of human T cells and chemical hapten exposure. The time point is: patch test 2, 6 weeks after DPC sensitization. Indicated treatment: therapeutic diphenylcyclopropenone sensitization with weekly scalp DPC. TCRdb fed the RACE reads into MiXCR, producing one record per CDR3 protein. Of approximately 80,000 distinct CDR3 sequences listed, about a tenth are singletons. The starting material was whole blood, obtained in connection with sensitization to the hapten diphenylcyclopropenone (DPC). The receptors stem from a woman in her 30s with alopecia areata. Some clones in this sample may be carry-over from other donors' samples.

The chain combines TRBV7-2 with TRBJ2-5; unclear D gene. The CDR3 length is 15 residues. The germline V gene encodes CDR1 SGHTA and CDR2 FQGNSA. Trimming removed 1 base from V and 7 bases from J, with 16 bases in between. CDR3 sequence (DNA): TGTGCCAGCAGCTTAGGCACCATCGTCCTGGGGACCCAGTACTTC. Translating it yields CASSLGTIVLGTQYF.

There are many counts of this clonotype. This chain links TRBV7-6 with TRBJ1-4, with TRBD1 identical over 8 bases. Germline loops: CDR1 SGHVS, CDR2 FNYEAQ. Losses at the gene ends were 3 bases for V and 7 bases for J; bases not matched to a gene: 4. This CDR3 is 14 amino acids long. CDR3 sequence reads: CASSFQGAGEKLFF. The DNA of the CDR3 is TGTGCCAGCAGCTTCCAGGGGGCGGGTGAAAAACTGTTTTTT.

As for this clonotype: This may be a read error, as it is one base from a much larger clone. This chain uses TRBV14 with TRBJ2-1; D might be TRBD2 (5 bases). Germline V gene lookup returns CDR1 SGHDN and CDR2 FVKESK. The V end lost 1 base, the J end lost 5 bases, and 12 bases lay between the germline ends. The CDR3 sequence is 15 residues long. CDR3 amino acids: CASSQALGDNNEQFF. In DNA, the CDR3 is TGTGCCAGCAGCCAAGCTTTGGGAGACAACAATGAGCAGTTCTTC.

This clonotype has a count of ten or more. The rearrangement uses TRBV7-2 and TRBJ1-4, with D maybe TRBD1 (6 bases). The V gene lost 2 bases and the J gene lost 5 bases, with 9 bases spanning the gap. Germline V lookup: CDR1 SGHTA, CDR2 FQGNSA. The CDR3 extends over 14 amino acids. DNA of the CDR3: TGTGCCAGCAGCTTACGAGGGGGGAATGAAAAACTGTTTTTT. This gives the protein CASSLRGGNEKLFF.

The chain combines TRBV6-2 or TRBV6-3 with TRBJ2-1, with D possibly being TRBD2 (5 bases). The V end was cut by 2 bases, the J end by 3 bases, with 8 bases between. Germline V gene data show CDR1 as MNHEY and CDR2 as SVGEGT. This CDR3 has 14 amino acids. The CDR3 is CASSYGGLYNEQFF. The CDR3 DNA is TGTGCCAGCAGTTACGGCGGGCTCTACAATGAGCAGTTCTTC.

J is TRBJ1-1 and V is TRBV28; D not resolved. V lost 5 bases and J 9 bases, leaving 16 bases between the germline ends. CDR1 and CDR2 (germline): MDHEN, SYDVKM. There are 13 residues in the CDR3. CDR3 sequence: CASSPPTGFQAFF. Here the CDR3 DNA reads TGTGCCAGCAGTCCCCCCACGGGGTTCCAAGCTTTCTTT.

This clonotype was observed a handful of times. V is TRBV6-6 and J is TRBJ1-1; D is ambiguous. This CDR3 is 13 amino acids long. Germline CDR1 reads MNHNY; CDR2 reads SVGAGI (reference sequence). V lost 1 base and J lost 1, with 4 bases in between. The CDR3 DNA follows: TGTGCCAGCAGTTACTTGGAGAACACTGAAGCTTTCTTT. As protein: CASSYLENTEAFF.

This rearrangement joins TRBV20-1 to TRBJ2-2; 8 bases match TRBD1. Germline V gene sequence: CDR1 DFQATT, CDR2 SNEGSKA (reference sequence). The CDR3 sequence is 15 residues long. The V segment lost 4 bases and the J segment 5 bases; nucleotides outside the gene matches: 9. The DNA for the CDR3 is TGCAGTGCTACCGGACAGGGCGTCGGAACCGGGGAGCTGTTTTTT. Its translation: CSATGQGVGTGELFF.

This clonotype was counted at least ten times. The rearrangement links TRBV11-2 to TRBJ1-3; TRBD1 might be the D (5 bases). This CDR3 contains 17 residues. CDR1 is SGHAT and CDR2 is FQNNGV in the germline V gene. The V end lost 0 bases, the J end lost 4 bases, and 16 bases lay between the germline ends. The CDR3, as DNA: TGTGCCAGCAGCTTAGAGTCACCGGGGCTAGGAGGAAACACCATATATTTT. Its protein product is CASSLESPGLGGNTIYF.

This clonotype has ten or more counts. This chain links TRBV7-6 with TRBJ1-2; D gene uncertain. Looked up from germline, CDR1 is SGHVS and CDR2 is FNYEAQ. The V end lost 5 bases, the J end lost 6 bases, and 10 bases lay between the germline ends. The CDR3 is 12 residues long. CDR3: CASSRGEDGYTF. DNA of the CDR3: TGTGCCAGCAGCCGTGGGGAAGATGGCTACACCTTC.

This clonotype was recorded many times. This chain connects TRBV7-9 to TRBJ2-7; D is undetermined. V dropped 4 bases and J dropped 6 bases, with 13 bases sitting between them. The CDR3 consists of 13 residues. Germline CDR1 SEHNR, CDR2 FQNEAQ (reference sequence). CDR3 region: CASSSDGTSEQYF. CDR3 nucleotide sequence: TGTGCCAGCAGCTCGGACGGCACTTCCGAGCAGTACTTC. Filled out from reference TRBV7-9 and TRBJ2-7, the complete variable domain reads DTGVSQNPRHKITKRGQNVTFRCDPISEHNRLYWYRQTLGQGPEFLTYFQNEAQLEKSRLLSDRFSAERPKGSFSTLEIQRTEQGDSAMYLCASSSDGTSEQYFGPGTRLTVT.

This clonotype was seen repeatedly, ten times or more. DNA for the CDR3: TGCGCCAGCAGTGAGTCGACTAGCCTGAACATTCAGTACTTC. Translation: CASSESTSLNIQYF. This rearrangement joins TRBV10-1 to TRBJ2-4; 7 nucleotides line up with TRBD2. CDR1 and CDR2 (germline): WNHNN, SYGVQD (reference sequence). CDR3 length: 14 amino acids. The J segment lost 7 bases and the V segment lost 0 bases, leaving 3 bases of the junction unmatched.

This clonotype was seen at least ten times. The V call is TRBV6-4, the J call TRBJ2-1; D remains ambiguous. The CDR3 contains 8 residues. Per the germline V gene, CDR1 is MRHNA and CDR2 is SNTAGT. CDR3 nucleotide sequence: TGTGCTCGCTATGAGCAGTTCTTC. Amino acid sequence: CARYEQFF.

This clonotype was recorded many times. The chain links TRBV6-2 or TRBV6-3 to TRBJ2-7, with 7 bases aligning to TRBD1. V shed 5 bases and J 0 bases; nucleotides not matched to a gene: 10. Germline CDR1 is MNHEY and CDR2 is SVGEGT. This CDR3 is 16 amino acids long. In DNA, the CDR3 is TGTGCCAGCAGTACAAACCGGGACAGCGGCTCCTACGAGCAGTACTTC. This translates into CASSTNRDSGSYEQYF.

The V and J genes are TRBV11-3 and TRBJ1-3, with no clear D. Germline CDR1 and CDR2: SGHNT and YENEEA. Trimming removed 1 base at V and 0 bases at J, with 16 bases between. This CDR3 is built from 18 residues. CDR3 DNA: TGTGCCAGCAGCTTAGTCTCGTTTTTGGGGTCCTCTGGAAACACCATATATTTT. It specifies CASSLVSFLGSSGNTIYF. Using reference TRBV11-3 and TRBJ1-3 for the parts outside the CDR3, the full variable domain is EAGVVQSPRYKIIEKKQPVAFWCNPISGHNTLYWYLQNLGQGPELLIRYENEEAVDDSQLPKDRFSAERLKGVDSTLKIQPAELGDSAVYLCASSLVSFLGSSGNTIYFGEGSWLTVV.

This chain connects TRBV4-1 to TRBJ1-1, with 10 bases lining up with TRBD1. The CDR3 sequence is 15 residues long. Germline CDR1 reads MGHRA; CDR2 reads YSYEKL. V dropped 1 base and J dropped 5; count of bases not matched to a gene: 4. DNA of the CDR3: TGCGCCAGCAGCCAAGGGACAGGGGGGTTGACTGAAGCTTTCTTT. Translating gives CASSQGTGGLTEAFF.

This clonotype was recorded only once. The genes are TRBV27 and TRBJ2-1; no clear D. CDR1 is MNHEY and CDR2 is SMNVEV in the germline V gene (reference sequence). The CDR3 covers 14 residues. V was pared by 3 bases and J by 8 bases, with 14 bases between. This chain's CDR3 is CASSFFTATDEQFF. The CDR3 region has the DNA TGTGCCAGCAGTTTTTTTACCGCGACTGATGAGCAGTTCTTC.

This clonotype showed up many times. CDR3 region: CSAKGTYSYNEQFF. The CDR3, as DNA: TGCAGTGCAAAAGGGACGTACTCCTACAATGAGCAGTTCTTC. The chain uses TRBV20-1 and TRBJ2-1, with D possibly being TRBD1 or TRBD2 (5 bases each). The CDR3 is 14 amino acids. Germline lookup yields CDR1 DFQATT and CDR2 SNEGSKA (reference sequence). The ends were cut back, 6 bases at V and 0 bases at J, with 12 bases in the middle.

This chain uses TRBV6-2 or TRBV6-3 with TRBJ1-1; maybe TRBD1 (5 bases). The germline CDR1 and CDR2 sequences are MNHEY and SVGEGT. The CDR3 totals 16 residues. V was shortened by 4 bases and J by 0 bases, with 15 bases between the two germline ends. This CDR3 is CASSFRGDRLNTEAFF. The CDR3 nucleotides read TGTGCCAGCAGTTTTAGGGGCGATCGATTGAACACTGAAGCTTTCTTT.

This clonotype was recorded at least ten times. The gene calls are TRBV29-1 and TRBJ1-5; D is uncertain. Germline CDR1 SQVTM, CDR2 ANQGSEA. Trimming left V 4 bases short and J 3 bases short, with 7 bases between. The CDR3 has 12 residues. CDR3 residues: CSVVADNQPQHF. As DNA, the CDR3 is TGCAGCGTTGTGGCAGACAATCAGCCCCAGCATTTT.

This clonotype was counted many times. The CDR3 DNA reads TGTGCCAGCAGCTCAGCACCTGGAAACACCATATATTTT. Translated, it gives CASSSAPGNTIYF. The gene calls are TRBV7-2 and TRBJ1-3; D is unresolved. The CDR3 consists of 13 residues. V lost 4 bases and J lost 2, with 6 bases in between. Germline values: CDR1 SGHTA, CDR2 FQGNSA.

This chain links TRBV5-5 with TRBJ1-1; D perhaps matches TRBD1 (5 bases). The CDR3 runs to 13 residues. Germline CDR1 is SGHKS and CDR2 is YYEKEE (reference sequence). Trimming removed 0 bases from V and 4 bases from J, with 7 bases in between. As DNA, the CDR3 is TGTGCCAGCAGCTTGGGAGGGACCACTGAAGCTTTCTTT. Residues: CASSLGGTTEAFF.

In the case of this clonotype: Germline is not matched at one junction end, which may reflect a read error. The chain uses TRBV10-3 and TRBJ2-2; the match to TRBD2 covers 9 bases. Germline loops: CDR1 ENHRY, CDR2 SYGVKD. This CDR3 comprises 15 residues. Here the CDR3 reads CAISSSGGNSGELFF. In DNA form, the CDR3 reads TGTGCCATCTCTTCGAGCGGGGGGAACTCCGGGGAGCTGTTTTTT.

This clonotype has ten or more counts. The chain employs TRBV2 and TRBJ2-7; 10 nucleotides line up with TRBD2. Unmatched junction bases numbered 3, after V lost 2 bases and J lost 2 bases. This CDR3 is 15 amino acids long. The germline V gene has CDR1 SNHLY and CDR2 FYNNEI. CDR3 region: CASSERTSGTYEQYF. The CDR3 DNA reads as TGTGCCAGCAGTGAACGGACTAGCGGAACCTACGAGCAGTACTTC.